The subject of this entry is one TCR beta chain. The target antigen is unknown. This sample was included in a study of T cells after yellow fever vaccination. TCRdb reprocessed the 5' RACE reads via MiXCR and lists one record per CDR3 protein. The data contain over 300,000 distinct CDR3 sequences, 6.8% of them singletons. General study points: Contamination of FACS-sorted repertoires by abundant clonotypes from the bulk population could occur.

This material consisted of PBMCs, taken more than 40 days after the first yellow fever vaccination. The receptor comes from a man younger than 35 who received the YFV17D yellow fever vaccine.

CDR3 DNA sequence: TGTGCCAGCAGCGAGACAGGGAGATCCGTCTACGAGCAGTACGTC. Translating gives CASSETGRSVYEQYV. The chain uses TRBV12-3 or TRBV12-4 and TRBJ2-7, with 7 bases aligning to TRBD1. The CDR3 spans 15 residues. V lost 6 bases to trimming and J lost 3 bases; unmatched junction nucleotides: 11.